These 5 T cell receptor beta chains were all obtained from the same sample, sequenced in a study of T cell changes during pregnancy in multiple sclerosis. Clones were sequenced by immunoSEQ multiplex PCR, and TCRdb holds only the in-frame ones, with some missing. The sample contains 49,000 or so clones, under 95% of which appear only once. This specimen consisted of CD8+ T cells from peripheral blood mononuclear cells, obtained before pregnancy. The source is a female donor with multiple sclerosis, enrolled in a pregnancy study.

The chain links TRBV4-1 to TRBJ1-3; tentatively, D is TRBD1 (5 bases). V lost 0 bases and J lost 0, with 6 bases in between. CDR1 MGHRA and CDR2 YSYEKL come from the germline V gene. The CDR3 extends over 15 amino acids. The CDR3 reads CASSQDRGSGNTIYF. The CDR3 DNA sequence: TGCGCCAGCAGCCAAGATAGGGGCTCTGGAAACACCATATATTTT.

V gene TRBV7-9 combines with J gene TRBJ2-1; 7 bases fit TRBD1. V lost 5 bases and J lost 6; bases outside the gene matches: 22. This CDR3 spans 19 amino acids. Germline loops: CDR1 SEHNR, CDR2 FQNEAQ (reference sequence). The CDR3 DNA is TGTGCCAGCAGCCCAAACAGGGGCAGGGGGTATGCTAGTATCAATGAGCAGTTCTTC. It specifies CASSPNRGRGYASINEQFF. Full variable domain (missing parts from reference TRBV7-9 and TRBJ2-1): DTGVSQNPRHKITKRGQNVTFRCDPISEHNRLYWYRQTLGQGPEFLTYFQNEAQLEKSRLLSDRFSAERPKGSFSTLEIQRTEQGDSAMYLCASSPNRGRGYASINEQFFGPGTRLTVL.

The V call is TRBV9, the J call TRBJ2-2; 10 bases match TRBD2. Germline CDR1 is SGDLS and CDR2 is YYNGEE. The CDR3 runs 16 residues. After removal of 5 bases from V and 2 bases from J, the junction contained 6 bases not matched to a gene. This chain's CDR3 is CASSHGTSVNTGELFF. DNA of the CDR3: TGTGCCAGCAGTCACGGGACTAGCGTAAACACCGGGGAGCTGTTTTTT.

The chain recombines TRBV10-3 with TRBJ2-5; TRBD1 might be the D (5 bases). CDR3 length: 13 amino acids. CDR1 is ENHRY and CDR2 is SYGVKD in the germline V gene. V lost 8 bases to trimming and J lost 1 base, with 11 bases between them. CDR3 sequence: CAISPGIQETQYF. CDR3 nucleotide sequence: TGTGCCATCTCGCCAGGGATCCAAGAGACCCAGTACTTC.

The chain is built from TRBV28 and TRBJ1-2; perhaps TRBD1 as D (6 bases). Trimming removed 10 bases from V and 0 bases from J, with 18 bases in between. The CDR3 is 15 residues long. Germline CDR1 and CDR2: MDHEN and SYDVKM. Written as DNA, the CDR3 is TGTGCCAAAATACCGGAGGGGGGGACTAACTATGGCTACACCTTC. Translated: CAKIPEGGTNYGYTF.